Reported below is one TCR beta chain. The sample belongs to a study of blood T cell repertoires in COVID-19. Study at large: Samples taken during acute and convalescent COVID-19 were collected in the United States, Italy and Spain. The analysed material was cDNA or gDNA that came from T cells, B-cell-depleted T cells, or PBMCs.

Per the authors' pipeline: Nucleated cell counts were estimated from reference gene primer amplification. The table came from immunoSEQ multiplex PCR; TCRdb's copy has only in-frame clones and leaves some out. That table supplies the V and J calls and clone size; D and trimming were determined from the DNA. The table includes approximately 250,000 clones, roughly 83% detected once. There are 15 residues in the CDR3. V gave up 3 bases and J gave up 8 bases, with 16 bases separating them. Per the germline V gene, CDR1 is KGHSH and CDR2 is LQKENI. Seattle cases were enrolled at active infection and followed longitudinally.

The sequenced sample consisted of peripheral blood. This receptor was obtained from a woman older than 75 with COVID-19, enrolled during active disease. J is TRBJ1-4 and V is TRBV18, with a possible D match to TRBD1 (6 bases). The CDR3 coding sequence is TGTGCCAGCTCACCCCTGGGGGCCCCAGGGGAAAAACTGTTTTTT. Translation gives CASSPLGAPGEKLFF.